The 19 T cell receptor beta chains reported below all come from one sample, sequenced in a study of blood T cell repertoires in COVID-19. Produced via immunoSEQ multiplex PCR; TCRdb's table is partial and in-frame only. The table shows roughly 80,000 clones, with over 80% occurring only once. The specimen sequenced was peripheral blood. These receptors originate from a man aged 60-69 years with active or convalescent COVID-19.

The table lists this clone with a few counts. This chain connects TRBV30 to TRBJ2-7; 8 nucleotides line up with TRBD2. Germline values: CDR1 GTSNPN, CDR2 SVGIG (reference sequence). The V gene end was trimmed by 0 bases and the J gene end by 5 bases; junction bases not matched to a gene: 3. The CDR3 has 13 residues. Written as DNA, the CDR3 is TGTGCCTGGAGTGTCGGGGGGGCCAACGAGCAGTACTTC. Translating gives CAWSVGGANEQYF. The full variable domain, rest sourced from reference TRBV30 and TRBJ2-7, is SQTIHQWPATLVQPVGSPLSLECTVEGTSNPNLYWYRQAAGRGLQLLFYSVGIGQISSEVPQNLSASRPQDRQFILSSKKLLLSDSGFYLCAWSVGGANEQYFGPGTRLTVT.

J is TRBJ2-7 and V is TRBV4-1, with 13 bases that match TRBD2. The CDR3 length is 16 residues. Germline V CDR1 and CDR2: MGHRA, YSYEKL. V was clipped by 5 bases and J by 2 bases; unmatched bases: 6. The CDR3 bases are TGCGCCAGCAGCGCCCGACTAGCGGGGGGACCCTACGAGCAGTACTTC. Amino acid sequence: CASSARLAGGPYEQYF.

The chain recombines TRBV14 with TRBJ1-3; 11 bases line up with TRBD1. The germline V gene encodes CDR1 SGHDN and CDR2 FVKESK. The CDR3 contains 15 residues. With V trimmed by 4 bases and J by 7 bases, 6 bases remained unmatched. The CDR3 DNA follows: TGTGCCAGCAGCCCGCGGACAGGGGGCGGGAACACCATATATTTT. Its translation: CASSPRTGGGNTIYF.

The V and J genes are TRBV7-9 and TRBJ1-2, with D possibly matching TRBD1 (6 bases). Trimming removed 7 bases from V and 1 base from J, with 22 bases in between. This CDR3 region has 17 residues. CDR1 is SEHNR, CDR2 FQNEAQ, per germline (reference sequence). CDR3 DNA sequence: TGTGCCAGCACGCGAAGCGGGACACTCCCACATAACTATGGCTACACCTTC. Amino acids: CASTRSGTLPHNYGYTF.

The chain links TRBV14 to TRBJ1-1; D ambiguous. Per the germline V gene, CDR1 is SGHDN and CDR2 is FVKESK. CDR3 length: 18 residues. V lost 1 base and J lost 5, with 23 bases in between. The DNA of the CDR3 is TGTGCCAGCAGCCAAGGTAGGGTATCGCGTTGGAGGGAGACTGAAGCTTTCTTT. Encoded protein: CASSQGRVSRWRETEAFF.

The chain employs TRBV5-1 and TRBJ1-2; 9 bases are shared with TRBD1. Losses at the gene ends were 4 bases for V and 12 bases for J; bases not matched to a gene: 4. This CDR3 spans 11 amino acids. Germline V gives CDR1 SGHRS, CDR2 YFSETQ. The CDR3 loop is CASSGGQGNTF. The CDR3 nucleotides read TGCGCCAGCAGCGGCGGACAGGGGAACACCTTC.

The J gene is TRBJ1-1, the V gene TRBV6-2 or TRBV6-3; tentatively, D is TRBD1 (5 bases). Deletions cut 0 bases from V and 3 bases from J, with 11 bases between. The CDR3 spans 15 residues. Germline V gives CDR1 MNHEY, CDR2 SVGEGT. The chain's CDR3 is CASSYSAGRHTEAFF. In nucleotides, the CDR3 is TGTGCCAGCAGTTACTCGGCAGGGCGGCACACTGAAGCTTTCTTT.

The J gene is TRBJ2-2, the V gene TRBV11-3, with 11 bases matching TRBD2. J was trimmed by 1 base and V by 5 bases; bases with no gene match: 9. Germline-derived CDR1 and CDR2 are SGHNT and YENEEA. This CDR3 has 18 amino acids. The CDR3 DNA reads as TGTGCCAGCAGCCCCATGAGGACTAGCGGGTTGAACACCGGGGAGCTGTTTTTT. The encoded protein is CASSPMRTSGLNTGELFF.

Regarding this clone: Distinct nucleotide sequences in the sample also encode this CDR3. V and J are TRBV5-1 and TRBJ1-2; D remains unclear. The CDR3 spans 13 residues. V was cut by 2 bases and J by 2 bases, with 7 bases left in between. Germline V lookup: CDR1 SGHRS, CDR2 YFSETQ. CDR3 nucleotide sequence: TGCGCCAGCAGCTTAACAGAAAACTATGGCTACACCTTC. Protein product: CASSLTENYGYTF.

This sequence joins TRBV11-2 and TRBJ1-2; 8 bases agree with TRBD1. Trimming removed 5 bases from V and 5 bases from J; junction bases left unmatched: 19. This CDR3 has 18 amino acids. Germline lookup yields CDR1 SGHAT and CDR2 FQNNGV. The CDR3 loop is CASSGGTALGQGWYGYTF. The CDR3 DNA is TGTGCCAGCAGCGGAGGCACGGCCCTAGGACAGGGATGGTATGGCTACACCTTC.

This CDR3 reads CASIDPSGANYGYTF. CDR3 nucleotide sequence: TGTGCCAGTATCGATCCGTCGGGGGCTAACTATGGCTACACCTTC. J is TRBJ1-2 and V is TRBV19; perhaps TRBD1 as D (5 bases). The CDR3 is 15 residues long. Germline loops: CDR1 LNHDA, CDR2 SQIVND (reference sequence). Trimming left V 7 bases short and J 0 bases short, with 15 bases between.

This clone was seen only a few times. The chain carries TRBV14 and TRBJ1-2; a weak D match, TRBD1 (6 bases). Deletions cut 1 base from V and 8 bases from J, with 17 bases between. The CDR3 runs to 15 residues. Germline CDR1 reads SGHDN; CDR2 reads FVKESK. CDR3 loop: CASSQVEDSSMGYTF. In DNA form, the CDR3 reads TGTGCCAGCAGCCAAGTCGAGGACAGTTCGATGGGCTACACCTTC.

The rearrangement uses TRBV6-2 or TRBV6-3 and TRBJ2-2, with 13 bases matching TRBD2. CDR1 and CDR2 (germline): MNHEY, SVGEGT. The V gene end was trimmed by 4 bases and the J gene end by 4 bases; junction bases not matched to a gene: 15. This CDR3 contains 20 residues. The CDR3 region is CASSSLIRTSGGEGTGELFF. DNA for the CDR3: TGTGCCAGCAGTTCTCTCATCCGGACTAGCGGGGGAGAAGGCACCGGGGAGCTGTTTTTT.

The chain couples TRBV7-2 to TRBJ2-2, with TRBD2 as a possible D gene (6 bases). CDR3 size: 16 residues. Between the trimmed V and J ends, which lost 1 base and 6 bases, there was a span of 15 bases. Germline CDR1 reads SGHTA; CDR2 reads FQGNSA. CDR3 DNA: TGTGCCAGCAGCTTAGTCAGGCTCCCGGGGGCCGGGGAGCTGTTTTTT. Protein product: CASSLVRLPGAGELFF.

The V call is TRBV11-3, the J call TRBJ1-1; no clear D. The CDR3 contains 14 residues. V dropped 4 bases and J dropped 0 bases, with 9 bases sitting between them. From germline, CDR1 is SGHNT and CDR2 YENEEA. CDR3 amino acids: CASSSSPVNTEAFF. The DNA for the CDR3 is TGTGCCAGCAGCTCATCACCGGTGAACACTGAAGCTTTCTTT.

This clone was seen a single time. This chain uses TRBV3-1 (or the pseudogene TRBV3-2) with TRBJ1-2, with D possibly being TRBD1 (6 bases). Germline V CDR1 and CDR2: LGHDT, YNNKEL (reference sequence). The V end lost 6 bases, the J end lost 6 bases, and 17 bases lay between the germline ends. CDR3 size: 14 residues. The CDR3 DNA is TGTGCCAGCAGTCCGCCTGGGGGGGGCCATGGCTACACCTTC. This codes for CASSPPGGGHGYTF.

CDR3 sequence reads: CASSLVSGGVLDTQYF. CDR3 sequence (DNA): TGCGCCAGCAGCTTGGTTAGCGGGGGTGTACTAGATACGCAGTATTTT. The chain joins TRBV5-1 to TRBJ2-3; 9 nucleotides match TRBD2. Trimming cost V 0 bases and J 5 bases; bases outside gene matches: 7. Germline CDR1 SGHRS, CDR2 YFSETQ. CDR3 length: 16 residues.

This clone was counted once. This chain joins TRBV2 and TRBJ1-1; D perhaps matches TRBD1 (6 bases). This CDR3 has 14 amino acids. Germline V lookup: CDR1 SNHLY, CDR2 FYNNEI. V was cut by 6 bases and J by 1 base, with 12 bases left in between. The CDR3 reads CASRQQGWNTEAFF. The CDR3 nucleotides are TGTGCCAGCAGACAACAGGGATGGAACACTGAAGCTTTCTTT.

This chain uses TRBV9 with TRBJ1-4, with a possible D match to TRBD1 (6 bases). The CDR3 contains 15 residues. Germline lookup yields CDR1 SGDLS and CDR2 YYNGEE. V lost 3 bases, J lost 3 bases, and 12 bases lay in between. The chain's CDR3 is CASSARGGPNEKLFF. CDR3 DNA sequence: TGTGCCAGCAGCGCCAGAGGGGGTCCTAATGAAAAACTGTTTTTT.